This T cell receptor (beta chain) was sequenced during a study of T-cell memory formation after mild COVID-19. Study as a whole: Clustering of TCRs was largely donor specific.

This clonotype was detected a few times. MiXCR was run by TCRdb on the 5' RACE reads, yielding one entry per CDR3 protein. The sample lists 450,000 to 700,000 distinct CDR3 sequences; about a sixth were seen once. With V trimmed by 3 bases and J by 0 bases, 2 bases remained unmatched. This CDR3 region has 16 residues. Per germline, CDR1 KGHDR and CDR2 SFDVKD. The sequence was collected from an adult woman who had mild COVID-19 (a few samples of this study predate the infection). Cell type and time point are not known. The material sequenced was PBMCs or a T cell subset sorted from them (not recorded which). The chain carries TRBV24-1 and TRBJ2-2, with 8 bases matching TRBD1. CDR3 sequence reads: CATSDTRGPNTGELFF. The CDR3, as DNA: TGTGCCACCAGTGATACCAGGGGGCCGAACACCGGGGAGCTGTTTTTT.